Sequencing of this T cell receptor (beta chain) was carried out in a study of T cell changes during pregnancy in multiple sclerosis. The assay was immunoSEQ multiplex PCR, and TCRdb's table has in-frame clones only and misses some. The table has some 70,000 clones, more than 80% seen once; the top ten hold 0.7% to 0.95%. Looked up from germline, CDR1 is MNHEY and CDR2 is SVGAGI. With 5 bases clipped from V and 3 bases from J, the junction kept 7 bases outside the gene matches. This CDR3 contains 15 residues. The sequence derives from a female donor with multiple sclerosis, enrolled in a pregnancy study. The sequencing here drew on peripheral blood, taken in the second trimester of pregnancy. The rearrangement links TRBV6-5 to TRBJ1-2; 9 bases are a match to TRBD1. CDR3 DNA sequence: TGTGCCAGCAGTCGGGGACAGGGACTTTACTATGGCTACACCTTC. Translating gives CASSRGQGLYYGYTF.